Following are 7 T cell receptor beta chains from one sample sequenced in a study of CD8+CD57+ T cells in acquired aplastic anemia. Both TCR beta VDJ combination and CDR3 sequence profiling were carried out. Genomic DNA was the template for this profiling. TCRdb called the reads again in MiXCR, with one record for every CDR3 protein. The sample yields some 120,000 distinct CDR3 sequences, over 30% seen once. The patients chosen for sequencing had shown expansion of CD8+CD57+ cells (detected by flow cytometry). The sample was sorted CD4+, CD8+, or CD8+CD57+ T cells (not recorded which) from PBMCs. The receptor set was obtained from a human donor with aplastic anemia.

As to this clonotype: This may be a read error, as it is one base from a much larger clone. The chain joins TRBV6-1 to TRBJ2-1, with a possible D match to TRBD1 (5 bases). The CDR3 is made up of 15 amino acids. Germline V gene lookup returns CDR1 MNHNS and CDR2 SASEGT. CDR3 loop: CASSVDRTSHNEQFF. The CDR3 nucleotides read TGTGCCAGCAGTGTCGACAGAACCTCCCACAATGAGCAGTTCTTC.

This clonotype appeared a single time. This could be a read error, since a much larger clone is one nucleotide away. The chain combines TRBV4-1 with TRBJ1-4, with D unclear. Germline CDR1 and CDR2: MGHRA and YSYEKL. CDR3 length equals 16 residues. CDR3 nucleotides: TGCGCCAGCCGCCAAGATTTAGGACGGTTGGGTGAAAAACTGTTTTTT. This sequence encodes CASRQDLGRLGEKLFF.

J is TRBJ1-1 and V is TRBV18, with D unclear. This CDR3 is 13 amino acids long. The germline V gene encodes CDR1 KGHSH and CDR2 LQKENI. The germline V and J ends were trimmed by 6 bases and 7 bases, with 15 bases remaining between them. CDR3 DNA: TGTGCCAGCTCCGTTTCCCCACTCTTTGAAGCTTTCTTT. Protein product: CASSVSPLFEAFF.

This clonotype has only a few counts. The rearrangement links TRBV18 to TRBJ1-1, with D unresolved. Germline V gene data show CDR1 as KGHSH and CDR2 as LQKENI. The CDR3 runs 13 residues. Trimming removed 1 base from V and 7 bases from J, with 10 bases in between. The chain's CDR3 is CASSPLAGSEAFF. In DNA, the CDR3 is TGTGCCAGCTCACCACTCGCTGGCAGTGAAGCTTTCTTT.

V is TRBV10-3 and J is TRBJ1-6; maybe TRBD1 (5 bases). The germline V gene has CDR1 ENHRY and CDR2 SYGVKD. This CDR3 contains 14 residues. The ends were cut back, 3 bases at V and 9 bases at J, with 12 bases in the middle. The CDR3 nucleotides read TGTGCCATCAGTGACGGCACAGGTGCTTCACCCCTCCACTTT. Protein sequence: CAISDGTGASPLHF.

This rearrangement joins TRBV6-5 to TRBJ2-1; D not resolved. Per the germline V gene, CDR1 is MNHEY and CDR2 is SVGAGI. Trimming stripped 4 bases from V and 6 bases from J, with 16 bases between. The CDR3 extends over 15 amino acids. CDR3 region: CASSWVGLARNEQFF. CDR3 bases: TGTGCCAGCAGTTGGGTGGGGTTGGCTCGCAATGAGCAGTTCTTC.

The V and J genes are TRBV5-6 and TRBJ1-1; maybe TRBD1 (5 bases). Germline values: CDR1 SGHDT, CDR2 YYEEEE. CDR3 length equals 14 residues. V lost 4 bases and J lost 0, with 10 bases in between. The chain's CDR3 is CASSRDPMNTEAFF. CDR3 in DNA: TGTGCCAGCAGCAGGGACCCCATGAACACTGAAGCTTTCTTT. Variable domain in full (rest from reference TRBV5-6 and TRBJ1-1): DAGVTQSPTHLIKTRGQQVTLRCSPKSGHDTVSWYQQALGQGPQFIFQYYEEEERQRGNFPDRFSGHQFPNYSSELNVNALLLGDSALYLCASSRDPMNTEAFFGQGTRLTVV.